The clone carrying this T cell receptor beta chain was found many times. Its antigen is unknown. Beta-chain TCR CDR3 regions were amplified from RNA transcripts. First-round RT-PCR employed HTBI primers, with a second-round multiplex PCR after it. Using its own MiXCR run on the multiplex PCR reads, TCRdb lists one record per CDR3 protein. The profile shows 600,000 to 700,000 distinct CDR3 sequences, 35% to 45% of them singletons. The data originate from a study of Graves' ophthalmopathy and Graves' hyperthyroidism. Study in general: Blood was drawn at initial diagnosis, before any treatment. Points from the study as a whole: Appearing in blood as well were most expanded thyroid clonotypes above 0.001 frequency.

This CDR3 spans 12 amino acids. CDR1 LNHDA and CDR2 SQIVND come from the germline V gene (reference sequence). V lost 10 bases to trimming and J lost 7 bases; unmatched junction nucleotides: 9. An approximately 10 ml volume of fresh peripheral blood provided the PBMCs. The chain combines TRBV19 with TRBJ2-7, with 8 bases aligning to TRBD1. This sequence originates from an adult man with Graves' ophthalmopathy. The sample taken for sequencing was peripheral blood. CDR3 region: CATRAGQGEQYF. The CDR3 DNA reads TGTGCCACCCGAGCTGGACAGGGTGAGCAGTACTTC.